The present T cell receptor (beta chain) was sequenced within a study of cytomegalovirus exposure and HLA in healthy donors. Whole-study findings and limits: The tendency of first-cohort TCR clusters to co-occur in the 100 to 150 validation repertoires emerged from a later analysis. Specificity for CMV antigens was confirmed in vitro for a few of the CMV-associated chains. Rarity characterized most TCR sequences, yet some public TCRs appeared in many donors.

Measured with immunoSEQ multiplex PCR; TCRdb has only the in-frame clones, and not every one. The top ten clones hold around 2% of a sample with about 160,000 clones, approximately 86% of them seen once. A word on this clone: The target antigen is unknown.

Germline CDR1 is SGHTA and CDR2 is FQGNSA. Deletions cut 1 base from V and 6 bases from J, with 15 bases between. CDR3 size: 15 residues. The sample taken for sequencing was PBMCs. The sequence was collected from a woman under 30 in good health and CMV-seronegative. The chain combines TRBV7-2 with TRBJ1-2; D possibly corresponds to TRBD1 (5 bases). The CDR3 protein is CASSLGNVPGHGYTF. The CDR3 region has the DNA TGTGCCAGCAGCTTAGGGAACGTTCCAGGGCATGGCTACACCTTC.